This TCR beta chain came from a study of CD8 T cells in Susac syndrome. In the study overall: At the time of blood draw, patients with Susac syndrome were therapy-naive, receiving corticosteroids, or receiving intravenous immunoglobulin alone.

Of note for this clonotype: Its antigen is as yet unknown.

Regarding the study as a whole: The CD4+ T cell repertoire of patients with Susac syndrome showed no detectable clonal expansion.

The RNA, about 0.5 to 1 ug, was put through reverse transcription using random hexamers. The CDR3 of TCR beta was amplified by immunoSEQ multiplex PCR across 54 Vbeta and 13 Jbeta. TCRdb used MiXCR to reprocess the immunoSEQ multiplex PCR reads, holding one entry per CDR3 protein. Of 200,000 to 250,000 distinct CDR3 sequences in the sample, 85% to 95% were seen once. Sequencing of TCR beta was performed on blood CD8+ and CD4+ T cells. Sample: CD4+ T cells from PBMCs. The clonotype originates from a human donor with Susac syndrome.

The chain's CDR3 is CASSQGVGAKNIQYF. In DNA, the CDR3 is TGTGCCAGCAGCCAAGGGGTAGGGGCAAAAAACATTCAGTACTTC. The chain joins TRBV4-2 to TRBJ2-4; D is perhaps TRBD1 (5 bases). V dropped 1 base and J dropped 4 bases, with 11 bases sitting between them. CDR1 and CDR2 from the germline V gene are LGHNA and YNFKEQ. The CDR3 totals 15 residues.